These T cell receptor beta chains were read from a single sample in a study of shared clonotypes between healthy human individuals. Here immunoSEQ multiplex PCR was the method, and the copy in TCRdb shows in-frame clones only, minus some. Among roughly 2.5 million clones listed, around nine tenths were seen once. Material: naive CD4+ T cells sorted from blood. The receptors derive from a young man in good health. CDR3s include the opening cysteine and the closing phenylalanine or tryptophan. The order of the fields is J gene, D gene, clone size, CDR3 length, V gene, CDR3 DNA, CDR3 protein. A D gene is named only where the DNA matches it firmly. Expanded clones are given a class, and other clones once, few, many or no size at all.

>TRBJ1-2|NA|few|13|TRBV28
TGTGCCAGCAGTCCTACCCGGGACTATGGCTACACCTTC
CASSPTRDYGYTF
>TRBJ2-7|NA|NA|13|TRBV5-6
TGTGCCAGCAGCTTGGTCCGATTGGGGGAGCAGTACTTC
CASSLVRLGEQYF
>TRBJ1-2|NA|NA|14|TRBV5-1
TGCGCCAGCAGCTTTGGATTATCTAACTATGGCTACACCTTC
CASSFGLSNYGYTF
>TRBJ1-5|NA|once|15|TRBV19
TGTGCCACGCTAAACCGACAACTTAGCAATCAGCCCCAGCATTTT
CATLNRQLSNQPQHF
>TRBJ2-7|TRBD2|NA|15|TRBV27
TGTGCCAGCAGTACACGACTAGCGGGGACCTACGAGCAGTACTTC
CASSTRLAGTYEQYF
>TRBJ1-2|NA|NA|15|TRBV9
TGTGCCAGCAGCGCGGCACAGGGTAGGGACTATGGCTACACCTTC
CASSAAQGRDYGYTF
>TRBJ1-4|NA|NA|18|TRBV28
TGTGCCAGCAGCTCAGACAGAGGGATCAGACCAACTAATGAAAAACTGTTTTTT
CASSSDRGIRPTNEKLFF
>TRBJ2-7|NA|NA|14|TRBV15
TGTGCCACCAGCAGACAGGGACCTCTCTACGAGCAGTACTTC
CATSRQGPLYEQYF
>TRBJ1-1|NA|NA|13|TRBV19
TGTGCCAGTAGTAGAAGGCGGGACACTGAAGCTTTCTTT
CASSRRRDTEAFF
>TRBJ1-6|NA|few|14|TRBV10-2
TGCGCCAGCAGTGATCAGGGTTGGGGTTCACCCCTCCACTTT
CASSDQGWGSPLHF
>TRBJ2-7|NA|NA|15|TRBV7-9
TGTGCCAGCAGCTTAGGTGGGGTTTCAACCTACGAGCAGTACTTC
CASSLGGVSTYEQYF
>TRBJ2-2|TRBD1|once|16|TRBV5-6
TGTGCCAGCAGCCCCCGGGACAGGGGGCCAGTCGGGGAGCTGTTTTTT
CASSPRDRGPVGELFF
>TRBJ1-2|TRBD1|once|14|TRBV5-1
TGCGCCAGCAGCTCTGGACAGGTAGAAACTCAGTACACCTTC
CASSSGQVETQYTF
>TRBJ2-3|NA|NA|15|TRBV9
TGTGCCAGCAGCGTAGGGACCCTTAGCACAGATACGCAGTATTTT
CASSVGTLSTDTQYF
>TRBJ2-1|TRBD2|NA|15|TRBV15
TGTGCCACCAGCAGAGCCTGGGACTACTACAATGAGCAGTTCTTC
CATSRAWDYYNEQFF
>TRBJ1-1|TRBD1|NA|16|TRBV6-6
TGTGCCAGCAGGACAGGACAGGGACGTGTAAACACTGAAGCTTTCTTT
CASRTGQGRVNTEAFF
>TRBJ2-5|TRBD1|NA|15|TRBV11-2
TGTGCCAGCAGCTTAGGACAGGGAGAAGGAGAGACCCAGTACTTC
CASSLGQGEGETQYF
>TRBJ1-3|NA|NA|16|TRBV12-2
TGTGCAAGTCGCTTAGCGGGACACTGCTCTGGAAACACCATATATTTT
CASRLAGHCSGNTIYF
>TRBJ2-7|TRBD2|few|15|TRBV4-3
TGCGCCAGCAGCCAAGATAGAGCGGGGCTCTACGAGCAGTACTTC
CASSQDRAGLYEQYF
>TRBJ1-2|TRBD1|NA|14|TRBV6-1
TGTGCCAGCAGTGGGGGGACAGACCTCTATGGCTACACCTTC
CASSGGTDLYGYTF
>TRBJ2-3|TRBD2|NA|16|TRBV5-1
TGCGCCAGCAGCTTGGATCTAGCGGGAGTGCCAGATACGCAGTATTTT
CASSLDLAGVPDTQYF
>TRBJ1-1|NA|NA|12|TRBV2
TGTGCCAGCAGTGTTACAGACGCCAATGCTTTCTTT
CASSVTDANAFF
>TRBJ1-4|NA|once|16|TRBV18
TGTGCCAGCTCTCGAAACACCCCGGCTGCCAATGAAAAACTGTTTTTT
CASSRNTPAANEKLFF
>TRBJ2-3|TRBD1|NA|13|TRBV6-5
TGTGCGTGCCGGGACAGGGGTACAGATACGCAGTATTTT
CACRDRGTDTQYF
>TRBJ1-2|NA|NA|13|TRBV4-2
TGTGCCAGCAGCCATGATACAGGGTCTGGCTACACCTTC
CASSHDTGSGYTF
>TRBJ2-7|NA|NA|15|TRBV9
TGTGCCAGCAGCGTTGAGGGACTCAGCTCCTACGAGCAGTACTTC
CASSVEGLSSYEQYF
>TRBJ2-1|NA|NA|12|TRBV5-1
TGCGCCAGCAGCCTCGACGTGAATGAGCAGTTCTTC
CASSLDVNEQFF
>TRBJ2-1|TRBD2|once|15|TRBV5-1
TGCGCCACCGCCCCGGGCCATGGCGGGAGGAATGAGCAGTTCTTC
CATAPGHGGRNEQFF
>TRBJ2-2|NA|NA|14|TRBV10-2
TGCGCCAGTTCAACAGGGATTCCGGCCGGGGAGCTGTTTTTT
CASSTGIPAGELFF
>TRBJ2-7|TRBD2|NA|17|TRBV6-1
TGTGCCAGCAGTGAAGCAAGACTAGCGGGGTCCTGGGTGGAGCAGTACTTC
CASSEARLAGSWVEQYF
>TRBJ2-5|NA|NA|13|TRBV9
TGTGCCAGCAGCGTAGGAGGGTCGGAGACCCAGTACTTC
CASSVGGSETQYF
>TRBJ2-1|NA|NA|16|TRBV7-2
TGTGCCAGCAGCTTATACGGATCTGGCTCCTACAATGAGCAGTTCTTC
CASSLYGSGSYNEQFF
>TRBJ2-7|NA|NA|13|TRBV6-6
TGTGCCAGCAGATCCCGGGCCCTTACGGAGCAGTACTTC
CASRSRALTEQYF
>TRBJ1-1|NA|NA|14|TRBV19
TGTGCCAGTAGTAATCGGGGGGCGGGCACTGAAGCTTTCTTT
CASSNRGAGTEAFF
>TRBJ1-4|NA|NA|15|TRBV2
TGTGCCAGCATTAGAGGACAGACAACTAATGAAAAACTGTTTTTT
CASIRGQTTNEKLFF
>TRBJ2-3|TRBD2|NA|13|TRBV5-4
TGTGCCAGCAGACTAGCGGGTGTAGATACGCAGTATTTT
CASRLAGVDTQYF
>TRBJ2-1|TRBD2|NA|20|TRBV4-3
TGCGCCAGCAGCCAAGCGCGCCGCAGGGCGCGTCTAGCGGGCTACAATGAGCAGTTCTTC
CASSQARRRARLAGYNEQFF
>TRBJ2-1|TRBD2|NA|16|TRBV13
TGTGCCAGCAGCTGGACTAGCGGGAGTATATACAATGAGCAGTTCTTC
CASSWTSGSIYNEQFF
>TRBJ2-5|NA|NA|15|TRBV7-2
TGTGCCAGCAGCTTAGCGGTCCCAGTTGGGGAGACCCAGTACTTC
CASSLAVPVGETQYF
>TRBJ2-5|TRBD1|once|14|TRBV9
TGTGCCAGCAGCTTGGGGACAGCCCAAGAGACCCAGTACTTC
CASSLGTAQETQYF
>TRBJ1-2|NA|once|15|TRBV5-1
TGCGCCAGCAGCTCCAGCTCGGGGACCCTCTATGGCTACACCTTC
CASSSSSGTLYGYTF
>TRBJ2-2|TRBD1|NA|15|TRBV5-1
TGCGCCAGCAGTCTGACAGGGCCGAACACCGGGGAGCTGTTTTTT
CASSLTGPNTGELFF
>TRBJ1-2|NA|NA|12|TRBV30
TGTGCCTGGATCAGTGAATTTAATGGCTACACCTTC
CAWISEFNGYTF
>TRBJ1-1|TRBD1|NA|15|TRBV7-9
TGTGCCAGCAGCACCGGGACAGGGGGCTTCACTGAAGCTTTCTTT
CASSTGTGGFTEAFF
>TRBJ2-5|NA|NA|13|TRBV6-5
TGTGCCAGCAGTTACTCGCTCCAAGAGACCCAGTACTTC
CASSYSLQETQYF
>TRBJ2-7|NA|NA|15|TRBV18
TGTGCCAGCTCACCAGAGGGGGGGGCGAGCTACGAGCAGTACTTC
CASSPEGGASYEQYF
>TRBJ2-7|NA|NA|15|TRBV27
TGTGCCAGCAGTCGAGGGCAGACAATGACCTACGAGCAGTACTTC
CASSRGQTMTYEQYF
>TRBJ1-1|NA|once|14|TRBV10-3
TGTGCCATCAGTGAAGCAGCCTCTACCTCTGAAGCTTTCTTT
CAISEAASTSEAFF
>TRBJ1-3|NA|NA|15|TRBV30
TGTGCCTGGAGCGATGGGTTGCACTCTGGAAACACCATATATTTT
CAWSDGLHSGNTIYF
>TRBJ2-7|NA|NA|15|TRBV5-7
TGTGCCAGCAGCAGGGACAAAGCGTTCTCCTACGAGCAGTACTTC
CASSRDKAFSYEQYF
>TRBJ2-7|NA|NA|14|TRBV6-1
TGTGCCAGCAGTGAAGAGGGTCAGTCAGTCGAGCAGTACTTC
CASSEEGQSVEQYF
>TRBJ2-1|TRBD2|NA|12|TRBV6-5
TGTGCCAGCACTAGCGGGAGGGCAAAGCAGTTCTTC
CASTSGRAKQFF
>TRBJ2-7|TRBD1|NA|16|TRBV6-6
TGTGCCAGCAGTTACTTGGGACAGATTCGCTCCTACGAGCAGTACTTC
CASSYLGQIRSYEQYF
>TRBJ1-3|NA|NA|12|TRBV28
TGTGCCAGCAGTTTAGCCACAGGCACCATATATTTT
CASSLATGTIYF
>TRBJ2-7|TRBD1|NA|14|TRBV18
TGTGCCAGCTCGCTACCGGGACAGGGTTACGAGCAGTACTTC
CASSLPGQGYEQYF
>TRBJ1-5|TRBD1|few|13|TRBV28
TGTGACGGACAGGTTTTTAGCAATCAGCCCCAGCATTTT
CDGQVFSNQPQHF
>TRBJ2-7|TRBD2|NA|15|TRBV4-3
TGCGCCAGCAGCCAGGACCTAGCGGACTCCTACGAGCAGTACTTC
CASSQDLADSYEQYF